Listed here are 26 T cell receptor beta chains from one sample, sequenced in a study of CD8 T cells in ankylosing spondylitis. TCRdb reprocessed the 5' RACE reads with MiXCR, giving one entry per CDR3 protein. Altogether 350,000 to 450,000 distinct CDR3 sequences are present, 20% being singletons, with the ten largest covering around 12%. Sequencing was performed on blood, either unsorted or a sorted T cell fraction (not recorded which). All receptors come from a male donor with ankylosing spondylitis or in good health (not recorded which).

The CDR3 region has the DNA TGTGCCAGCAGTTTAATGGAGGCCCCCCGAAGAGATGAGCAGTTCTTC. As protein: CASSLMEAPRRDEQFF. The V gene is TRBV27, the J gene TRBJ2-1; D may be TRBD2 (5 bases). The CDR3 is made up of 16 amino acids. V was shortened by 2 bases and J by 8 bases, with 19 bases between the two germline ends. Germline assignment: CDR1 MNHEY and CDR2 SMNVEV (reference sequence).

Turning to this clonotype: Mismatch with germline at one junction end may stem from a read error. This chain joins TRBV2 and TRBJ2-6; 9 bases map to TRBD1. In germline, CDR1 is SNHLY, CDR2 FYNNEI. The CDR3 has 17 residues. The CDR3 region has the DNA TGTGCCAGCAGCGAAGACAGGGGGATCTCTGGGGCCAACGTCCTGACTTTC. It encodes CASSEDRGISGANVLTF.

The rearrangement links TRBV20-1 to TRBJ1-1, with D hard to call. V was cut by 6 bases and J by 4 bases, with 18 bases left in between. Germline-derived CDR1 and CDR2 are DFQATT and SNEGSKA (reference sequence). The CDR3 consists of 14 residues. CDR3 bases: TGCAGTGCCCACCCCCGGGGAGGGAGCACTGAAGCTTTCTTT. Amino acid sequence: CSAHPRGGSTEAFF.

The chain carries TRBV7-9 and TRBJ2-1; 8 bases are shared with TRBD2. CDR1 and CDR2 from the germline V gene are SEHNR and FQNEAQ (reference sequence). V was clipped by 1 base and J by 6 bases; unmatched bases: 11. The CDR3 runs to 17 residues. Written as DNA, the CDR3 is TGTGCCAGCAGCTTAGGGCCCTCAGCGGGGGTGACCAATGAGCAGTTCTTC. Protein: CASSLGPSAGVTNEQFF.

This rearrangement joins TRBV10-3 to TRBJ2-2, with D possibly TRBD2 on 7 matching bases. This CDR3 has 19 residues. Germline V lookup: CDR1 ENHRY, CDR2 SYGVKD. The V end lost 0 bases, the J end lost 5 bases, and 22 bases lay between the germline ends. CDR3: CAISESRGAGAIGTGELFF. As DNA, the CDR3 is TGTGCCATCAGTGAGTCGCGAGGGGCGGGGGCGATCGGAACCGGGGAGCTGTTTTTT.

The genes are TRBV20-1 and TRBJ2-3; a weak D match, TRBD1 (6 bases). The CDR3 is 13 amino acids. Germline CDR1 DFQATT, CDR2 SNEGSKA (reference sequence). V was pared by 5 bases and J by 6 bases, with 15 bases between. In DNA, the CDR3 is TGCAGTGCTCGACAGGCCTCAGGGGATACGCAGTATTTT. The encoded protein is CSARQASGDTQYF.

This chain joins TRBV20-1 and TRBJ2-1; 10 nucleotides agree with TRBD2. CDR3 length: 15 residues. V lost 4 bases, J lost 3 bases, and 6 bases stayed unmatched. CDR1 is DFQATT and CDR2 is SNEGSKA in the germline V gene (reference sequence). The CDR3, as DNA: TGCAGTGCTATCAAGGGACTAGCGTTCTACAATGAGCAGTTCTTC. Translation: CSAIKGLAFYNEQFF.

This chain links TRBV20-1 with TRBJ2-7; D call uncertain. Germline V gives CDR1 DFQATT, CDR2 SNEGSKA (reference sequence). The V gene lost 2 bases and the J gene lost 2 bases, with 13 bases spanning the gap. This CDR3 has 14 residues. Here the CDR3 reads CSARPLDYPYEQYF. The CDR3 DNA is TGCAGTGCTAGACCGCTAGATTATCCCTACGAGCAGTACTTC.

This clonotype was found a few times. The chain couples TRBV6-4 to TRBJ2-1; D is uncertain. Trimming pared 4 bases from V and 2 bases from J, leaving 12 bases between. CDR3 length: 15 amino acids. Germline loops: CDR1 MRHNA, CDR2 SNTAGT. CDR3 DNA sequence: TGTGCCAGCAGTGTAAGGCAGGCCACCTACAATGAGCAGTTCTTC. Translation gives CASSVRQATYNEQFF.

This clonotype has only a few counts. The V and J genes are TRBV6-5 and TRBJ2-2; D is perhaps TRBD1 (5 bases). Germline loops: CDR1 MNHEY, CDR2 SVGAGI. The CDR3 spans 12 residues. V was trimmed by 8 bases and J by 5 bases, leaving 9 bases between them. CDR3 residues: CASGAGTGELFF. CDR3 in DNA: TGTGCCAGCGGTGCAGGGACCGGGGAGCTGTTTTTT.

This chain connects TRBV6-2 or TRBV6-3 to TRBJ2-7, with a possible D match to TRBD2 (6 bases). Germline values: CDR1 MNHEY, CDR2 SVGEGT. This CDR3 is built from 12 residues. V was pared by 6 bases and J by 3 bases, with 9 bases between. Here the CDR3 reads CASRMGLYEQYF. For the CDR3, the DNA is TGTGCCAGCAGGATGGGACTCTACGAGCAGTACTTC.

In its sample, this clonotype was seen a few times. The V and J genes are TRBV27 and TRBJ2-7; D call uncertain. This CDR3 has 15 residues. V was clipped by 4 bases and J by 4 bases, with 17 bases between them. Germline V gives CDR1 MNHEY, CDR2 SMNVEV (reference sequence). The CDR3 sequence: CASSSDLSLAYEQYF. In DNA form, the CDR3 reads TGTGCCAGCAGTTCCGACCTCAGCCTCGCGTACGAGCAGTACTTC.

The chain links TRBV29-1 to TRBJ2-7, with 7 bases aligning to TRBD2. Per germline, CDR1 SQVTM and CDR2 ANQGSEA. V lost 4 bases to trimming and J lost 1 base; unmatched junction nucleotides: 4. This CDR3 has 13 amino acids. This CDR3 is CSVVPAGSYEQYF. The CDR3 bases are TGCAGCGTTGTACCAGCGGGATCCTACGAGCAGTACTTC.

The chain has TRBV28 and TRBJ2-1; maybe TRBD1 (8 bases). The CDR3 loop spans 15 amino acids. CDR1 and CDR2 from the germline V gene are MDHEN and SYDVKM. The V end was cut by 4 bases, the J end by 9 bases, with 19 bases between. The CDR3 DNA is TGTGCCAGCAGTTCGACAGGGGAGGGTACGGGTGAGCAGTTCTTC. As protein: CASSSTGEGTGEQFF.

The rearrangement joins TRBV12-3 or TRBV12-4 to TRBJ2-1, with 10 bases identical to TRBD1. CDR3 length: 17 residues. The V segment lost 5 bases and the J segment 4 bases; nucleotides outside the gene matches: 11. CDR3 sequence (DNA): TGTGCCAGCAGTCCTCTCCCCCGGGACAGGGGATACAATGAGCAGTTCTTC. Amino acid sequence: CASSPLPRDRGYNEQFF.

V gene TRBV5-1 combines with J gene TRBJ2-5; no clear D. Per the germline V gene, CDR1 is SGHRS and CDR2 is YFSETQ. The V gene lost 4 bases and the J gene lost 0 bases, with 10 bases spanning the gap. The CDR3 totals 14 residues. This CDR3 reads CASSDGRNQETQYF. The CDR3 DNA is TGCGCCAGCAGCGACGGACGGAACCAAGAGACCCAGTACTTC.

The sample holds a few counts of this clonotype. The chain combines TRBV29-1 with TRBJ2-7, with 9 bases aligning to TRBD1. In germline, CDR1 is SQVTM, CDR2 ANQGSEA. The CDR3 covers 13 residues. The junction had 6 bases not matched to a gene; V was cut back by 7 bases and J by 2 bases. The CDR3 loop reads CSAGTGRTYEQYF. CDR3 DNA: TGCAGCGCTGGGACAGGGCGTACCTACGAGCAGTACTTC.

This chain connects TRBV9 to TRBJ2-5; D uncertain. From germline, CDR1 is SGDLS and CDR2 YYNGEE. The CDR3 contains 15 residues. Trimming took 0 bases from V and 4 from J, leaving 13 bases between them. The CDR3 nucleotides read TGTGCCAGCAGCGTAGAGGGCCGGAGTGGAGAGACCCAGTACTTC. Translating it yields CASSVEGRSGETQYF.

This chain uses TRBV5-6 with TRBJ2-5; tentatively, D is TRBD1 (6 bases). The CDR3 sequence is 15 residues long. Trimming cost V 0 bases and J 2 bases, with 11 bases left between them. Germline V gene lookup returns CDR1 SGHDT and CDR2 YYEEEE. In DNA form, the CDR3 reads TGTGCCAGCAGCTTGGCGACAGGCCGACAAGAGACCCAGTACTTC. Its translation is CASSLATGRQETQYF.

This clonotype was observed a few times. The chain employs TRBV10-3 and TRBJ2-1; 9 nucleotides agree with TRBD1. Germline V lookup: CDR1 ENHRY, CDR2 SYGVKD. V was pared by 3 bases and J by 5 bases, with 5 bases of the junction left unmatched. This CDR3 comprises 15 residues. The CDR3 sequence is CAISDDRGGNNEQFF. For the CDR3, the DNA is TGTGCCATCAGTGACGACAGGGGGGGAAACAATGAGCAGTTCTTC.

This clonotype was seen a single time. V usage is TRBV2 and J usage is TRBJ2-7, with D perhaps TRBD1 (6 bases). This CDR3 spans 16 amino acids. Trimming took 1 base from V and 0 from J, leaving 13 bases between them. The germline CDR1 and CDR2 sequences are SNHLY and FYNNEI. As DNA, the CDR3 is TGTGCCAGCAGTGAAGACGGACAGCTAAGCTCCTACGAGCAGTACTTC. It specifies CASSEDGQLSSYEQYF.

The CDR3 coding sequence is TGTGCCACCAGCAGAGTTCCGGGGACCTCTGGAAACACCATATATTTT. Translated: CATSRVPGTSGNTIYF. This rearrangement joins TRBV15 to TRBJ1-3; TRBD1 might be the D (5 bases). Germline V lookup: CDR1 LNHNV, CDR2 YYDKDF (reference sequence). This CDR3 is built from 16 residues. V lost 1 base and J 0 bases, leaving 10 bases between the germline ends.

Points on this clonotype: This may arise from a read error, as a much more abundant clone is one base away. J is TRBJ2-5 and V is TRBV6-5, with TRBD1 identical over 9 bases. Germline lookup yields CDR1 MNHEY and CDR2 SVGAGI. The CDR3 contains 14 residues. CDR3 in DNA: TGTCCCAGCAGTTACTCCGGACAGGGGGAGACCCAGTACTTC. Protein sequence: CPSSYSGQGETQYF.

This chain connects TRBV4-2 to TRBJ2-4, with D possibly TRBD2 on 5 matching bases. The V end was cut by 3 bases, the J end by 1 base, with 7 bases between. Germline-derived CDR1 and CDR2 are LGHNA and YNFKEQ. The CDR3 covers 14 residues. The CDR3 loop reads CASSQREAKNIQYF. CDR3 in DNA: TGTGCCAGCAGCCAGAGGGAGGCCAAAAACATTCAGTACTTC.

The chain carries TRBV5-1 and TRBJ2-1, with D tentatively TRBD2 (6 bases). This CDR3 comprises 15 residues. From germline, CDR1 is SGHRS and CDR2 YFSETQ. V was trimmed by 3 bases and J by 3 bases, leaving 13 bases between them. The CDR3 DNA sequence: TGCGCCAGCAGCTCGGGGTGGGGGGTCTACAATGAGCAGTTCTTC. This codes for CASSSGWGVYNEQFF.

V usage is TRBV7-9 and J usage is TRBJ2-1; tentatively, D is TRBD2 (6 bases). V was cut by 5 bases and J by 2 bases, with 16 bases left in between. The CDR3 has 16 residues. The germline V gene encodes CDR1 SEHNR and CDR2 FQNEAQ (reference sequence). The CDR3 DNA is TGTGCCAGCAGCCCGGCCGGGACTCATCCCTACAATGAGCAGTTCTTC. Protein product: CASSPAGTHPYNEQFF.